These 20 T cell receptor beta chains came from one sample sequenced in a study of memory CD4+ T cells and cytomegalovirus serostatus. The sort gate was single viable CD3+CD4+CD8-CD45RO+ cells for memory CD4+ T cells. Measured with immunoSEQ multiplex PCR; TCRdb has only the in-frame clones, and not every one. The sample comprises over 65,000 clones, about 70% of which are singletons, and roughly 5% rests with the top ten. The sample was memory CD4+ T cells from blood. The receptor source for this set is an adult in good health and CMV-seropositive.

V is TRBV7-8 and J is TRBJ2-7, with 9 bases matching TRBD1. There are 11 residues in the CDR3. V lost 6 bases and J lost 12; bases outside the gene matches: 6. Germline V gene lookup returns CDR1 SGHVS and CDR2 FQNEAQ. In DNA, the CDR3 is TGTGCCAGCAGTTCGACGACAGGGGGGTACTTC. The encoded protein is CASSSTTGGYF.

V gene TRBV5-8 combines with J gene TRBJ2-3; D is perhaps TRBD2 (5 bases). The germline V and J ends were trimmed by 4 bases and 3 bases, with 9 bases remaining between them. Germline V gene data show CDR1 as SGHTS and CDR2 as YDEGEE. The CDR3 has 13 residues. The DNA of the CDR3 is TGTGCCAGCAGCGTGAGGACTACAGATACGCAGTATTTT. Translated, it gives CASSVRTTDTQYF.

The CDR3 here is CASSSIREGTEAFF. The CDR3 bases are TGTGCCAGCAGCTCCATTCGGGAGGGGACTGAAGCTTTCTTT. The chain joins TRBV7-2 to TRBJ1-1; D might be TRBD1 (5 bases). Per germline, CDR1 SGHTA and CDR2 FQGNSA. This CDR3 spans 14 amino acids. The V end lost 4 bases, the J end lost 5 bases, and 14 bases lay between the germline ends.

The rearrangement joins TRBV4-2 to TRBJ2-7, with D perhaps matching TRBD1 (8 bases). V was pared by 3 bases and J by 2 bases, with 17 bases between. Germline V gives CDR1 LGHNA, CDR2 YNFKEQ. The CDR3 is 16 residues long. CDR3 amino acids: CASSHVSGTGPYEQYF. DNA of the CDR3: TGTGCCAGCAGCCACGTAAGCGGGACAGGCCCCTACGAGCAGTACTTC.

The V call is TRBV5-1, the J call TRBJ2-7; 8 bases are a match to TRBD1. Trimming at V came to 4 bases and at J to 0 bases, leaving 12 bases not matched to a gene. The CDR3 consists of 17 residues. Germline V gene lookup returns CDR1 SGHRS and CDR2 YFSETQ. CDR3 in DNA: TGCGCCAGCAGCCAACCTAGGACAGGGAGATACTCCTACGAGCAGTACTTC. The encoded protein is CASSQPRTGRYSYEQYF.

The V call is TRBV28, the J call TRBJ2-5, with TRBD1 as a possible D gene (6 bases). V lost 6 bases and J 5 bases, leaving 16 bases between the germline ends. This CDR3 is built from 14 residues. Germline V CDR1 and CDR2: MDHEN, SYDVKM. The CDR3 loop is CASRKQGSWETQYF. Here the CDR3 DNA reads TGTGCCAGCAGGAAACAGGGTTCGTGGGAGACCCAGTACTTC.

V gene TRBV6-6 combines with J gene TRBJ2-7; 8 nucleotides match TRBD1. Germline CDR1 is MNHNY and CDR2 is SVGAGI (reference sequence). Unmatched junction bases numbered 6, after V lost 8 bases and J lost 0 bases. The CDR3 contains 14 residues. This chain's CDR3 is CASERQGSSYEQYF. In nucleotides, the CDR3 is TGTGCCAGCGAAAGACAGGGGAGCTCCTACGAGCAGTACTTC.

In nucleotides, the CDR3 is TGTGCCAGCAGCTTAATGCAGGGAGAGGCCCTCCACTTT. Translated, it gives CASSLMQGEALHF. The chain combines TRBV7-6 with TRBJ1-6; D is possibly TRBD1 (5 bases). The V end lost 2 bases, the J end lost 14 bases, and 13 bases lay between the germline ends. Looked up from germline, CDR1 is SGHVS and CDR2 is FNYEAQ. The CDR3 loop spans 13 amino acids.

The chain carries TRBV29-1 and TRBJ2-1; D may be TRBD1 or TRBD2 (6 bases each). Germline-derived CDR1 and CDR2 are SQVTM and ANQGSEA. The CDR3 spans 15 residues. Trimming took off 0 bases at V and 5 bases at J, with 14 bases between the two ends. CDR3 in DNA: TGCAGCGTTGAAGATACCGCCGGGGGCGACAATGAGCAGTTCTTC. This gives the protein CSVEDTAGGDNEQFF.

The J gene is TRBJ1-1, the V gene TRBV30; no clear D. V shed 5 bases and J shed 1 base, with 14 bases lying between them. CDR1 and CDR2 (germline): GTSNPN, SVGIG (reference sequence). The CDR3 has 14 amino acids. The CDR3 bases are TGTGCCTGGTCTAAGAATAACGGGAACACTGAAGCTTTCTTT. Translation: CAWSKNNGNTEAFF.

This clone appeared a single time. V and J are TRBV7-2 and TRBJ1-1, with TRBD1 matching 8 bases. The CDR3 extends over 14 amino acids. Germline CDR1 and CDR2: SGHTA and FQGNSA. V lost 5 bases and J lost 5; bases outside the gene matches: 7. The CDR3 DNA reads TGTGCCAGCAGCCTTAGAACAGGGGGGACTGAAGCTTTCTTT. As protein: CASSLRTGGTEAFF.

The V and J genes are TRBV4-1 and TRBJ2-7; tentatively, D is TRBD1 or TRBD2 (5 bases each). Deletions cut 3 bases from V and 1 base from J, with 10 bases between. CDR1 and CDR2 from the germline V gene are MGHRA and YSYEKL. This CDR3 spans 14 amino acids. CDR3 protein: CASSHGALSYEQYF. In DNA, the CDR3 is TGCGCCAGCAGCCACGGGGCCCTATCCTACGAGCAGTACTTC.

The chain couples TRBV2 to TRBJ1-3; D is undetermined. V lost 4 bases, J lost 0 bases, and 10 bases lay in between. Germline loops: CDR1 SNHLY, CDR2 FYNNEI. This CDR3 has 15 amino acids. CDR3 DNA sequence: TGTGCCAGCAGTGTGGGCAGAACCTCTGGAAACACCATATATTTT. It codes for CASSVGRTSGNTIYF.

The rearrangement links TRBV7-3 to TRBJ2-3; the match to TRBD2 covers 14 bases. There are 18 residues in the CDR3. Trimming cost V 5 bases and J 4 bases; bases outside gene matches: 11. Germline V lookup: CDR1 SGHTA, CDR2 FQGTGA. The CDR3 DNA follows: TGTGCCAGCAGCAAAGGGACTAGCGGGGGACCAGGCGCAGATACGCAGTATTTT. Its translation: CASSKGTSGGPGADTQYF.

The chain links TRBV28 to TRBJ1-2; no firm D call. V lost 2 bases, J lost 6 bases, and 4 bases lay in between. Germline V lookup: CDR1 MDHEN, CDR2 SYDVKM. The CDR3 length is 11 residues. CDR3 coding DNA: TGTGCCAGCAGTTTACGGGATGGCTACACCTTC. Amino acids: CASSLRDGYTF.

The genes are TRBV28 and TRBJ2-5, with 8 nucleotides matching TRBD1. CDR1 MDHEN and CDR2 SYDVKM come from the germline V gene. This CDR3 contains 15 residues. V shed 3 bases, J shed 5 bases, and the junction held 8 bases outside the gene matches. DNA of the CDR3: TGTGCCAGCAGTTTCCCCACAGGGGGGATGGAGACCCAGTACTTC. It codes for CASSFPTGGMETQYF.

This clone was recorded a few times. The genes are TRBV29-1 and TRBJ1-1; D is undetermined. Germline V CDR1 and CDR2: SQVTM, ANQGSEA. This CDR3 has 11 residues. The germline V and J ends were trimmed by 8 bases and 7 bases, with 14 bases remaining between them. The CDR3: CSPLPRDEAFF. The DNA of the CDR3 is TGCAGCCCTTTGCCGCGGGATGAAGCTTTCTTT.

J is TRBJ2-4 and V is TRBV4-2; the match to TRBD2 covers 10 bases. There are 19 residues in the CDR3. V dropped 0 bases and J dropped 2; count of bases not matched to a gene: 10. Germline V gene lookup returns CDR1 LGHNA and CDR2 YNFKEQ. The CDR3 nucleotides read TGTGCCAGCAGCCAAGAACCAAGGGCTAGCGGGAGAACCAAAAACATTCAGTACTTC. Protein: CASSQEPRASGRTKNIQYF.

V and J are TRBV28 and TRBJ1-2, with a weak D call TRBD1 (6 bases). There are 13 residues in the CDR3. Trimming cost V 4 bases and J 7 bases, with 13 bases left between them. Germline lookup yields CDR1 MDHEN and CDR2 SYDVKM. The CDR3 protein is CASSSTGSGGYTF. The CDR3, as DNA: TGTGCCAGCAGTTCTACAGGGAGCGGTGGCTACACCTTC.

This clone has just one count. The chain joins TRBV28 to TRBJ1-3; the D gene is possibly TRBD1 (6 bases). V dropped 6 bases and J dropped 1 base, with 10 bases sitting between them. The CDR3 is made up of 14 amino acids. Germline V gene lookup returns CDR1 MDHEN and CDR2 SYDVKM. As DNA, the CDR3 is TGTGCCAGCAGACAGGGAAGGTCTGGAAACACCATATATTTT. Residues: CASRQGRSGNTIYF.